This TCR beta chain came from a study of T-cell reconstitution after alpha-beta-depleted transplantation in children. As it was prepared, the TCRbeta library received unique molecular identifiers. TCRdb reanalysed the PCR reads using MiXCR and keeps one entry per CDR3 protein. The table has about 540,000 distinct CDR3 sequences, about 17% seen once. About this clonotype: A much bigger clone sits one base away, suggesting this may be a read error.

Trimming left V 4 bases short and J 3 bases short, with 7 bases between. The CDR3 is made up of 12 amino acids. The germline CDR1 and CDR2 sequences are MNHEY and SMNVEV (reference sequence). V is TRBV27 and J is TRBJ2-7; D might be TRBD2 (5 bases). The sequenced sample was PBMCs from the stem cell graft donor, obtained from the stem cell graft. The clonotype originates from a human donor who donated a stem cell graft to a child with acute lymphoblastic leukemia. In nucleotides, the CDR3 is TGTGCCAGCAGTTACGGGAACTACGAGCAGTACTTC. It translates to CASSYGNYEQYF.